This TCR beta chain was captured by sequencing in a study of T cell responses to AZD1222 COVID-19 vaccine. V was clipped by 2 bases and J by 9 bases, with 17 bases between them. Germline CDR1 is MNHEY and CDR2 is SVGAGI. This CDR3 region has 15 residues. Data came from immunoSEQ multiplex PCR; TCRdb stores just in-frame clones and leaves some out. The data contain fewer than 120,000 clones, around nine tenths of them singletons. The study's findings and limits: Once two AZD1222 doses were given, Spike-specific TCR breadth and depth went up. Repertoires were obtained solely post-peak T cell response.

This clone appeared a few times. The antigen is unknown. The clonotype was recovered from an adult who received the AZD1222 COVID-19 vaccine. The chain links TRBV6-5 to TRBJ2-1; no firm D call. The specimen was peripheral blood, collected 28 days after the second AZD1222 dose. The CDR3 nucleotides are TGTGCCAGCAGTTACCGACTCCCGTCCCGCGGTGAGCAGTTCTTC. This encodes CASSYRLPSRGEQFF.